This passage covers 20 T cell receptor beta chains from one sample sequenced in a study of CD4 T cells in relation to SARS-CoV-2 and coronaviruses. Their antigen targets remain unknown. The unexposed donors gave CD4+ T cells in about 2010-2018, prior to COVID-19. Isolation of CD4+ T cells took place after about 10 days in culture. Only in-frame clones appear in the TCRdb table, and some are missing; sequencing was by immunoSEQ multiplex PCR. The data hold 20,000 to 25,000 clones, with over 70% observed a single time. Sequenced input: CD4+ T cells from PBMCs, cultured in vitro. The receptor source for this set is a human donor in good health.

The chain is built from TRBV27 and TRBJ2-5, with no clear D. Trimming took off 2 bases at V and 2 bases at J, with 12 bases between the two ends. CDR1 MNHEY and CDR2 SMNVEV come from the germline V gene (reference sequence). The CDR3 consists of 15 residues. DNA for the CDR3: TGTGCCAGCAGTTTAGGTTCAAAATTTCAAGAGACCCAGTACTTC. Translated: CASSLGSKFQETQYF.

CDR3: CASSREGGGTYEQYF. The CDR3 bases are TGCGCCAGCAGCCGAGAAGGCGGCGGGACCTACGAGCAGTACTTC. The V and J genes are TRBV4-1 and TRBJ2-7; D may be TRBD2 (6 bases). V was trimmed by 4 bases and J by 2 bases, leaving 15 bases between them. The CDR3 is 15 amino acids. Germline assignment: CDR1 MGHRA and CDR2 YSYEKL.

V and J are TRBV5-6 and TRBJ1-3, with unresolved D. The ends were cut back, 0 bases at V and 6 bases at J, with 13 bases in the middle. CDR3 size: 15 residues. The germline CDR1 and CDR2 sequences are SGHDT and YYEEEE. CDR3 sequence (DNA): TGTGCCAGCAGCTTGGGGCATTTCCCTCTAAACACCATATATTTT. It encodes CASSLGHFPLNTIYF.

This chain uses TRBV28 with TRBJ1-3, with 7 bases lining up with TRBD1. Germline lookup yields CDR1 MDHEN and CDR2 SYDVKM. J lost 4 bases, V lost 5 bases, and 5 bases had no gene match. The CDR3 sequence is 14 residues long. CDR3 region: CASSPTGTGNTIYF. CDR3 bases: TGTGCCAGCAGTCCGACAGGGACAGGAAACACCATATATTTT.

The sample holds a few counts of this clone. As DNA, the CDR3 is TGTGCCAGCAACCTACAAGAGACCCAGTACTTC. The encoded protein is CASNLQETQYF. The V and J genes are TRBV5-6 and TRBJ2-5; D gene ambiguous. The CDR3 spans 11 residues. V was clipped by 6 bases and J by 2 bases, with 5 bases between them. Per the germline V gene, CDR1 is SGHDT and CDR2 is YYEEEE.

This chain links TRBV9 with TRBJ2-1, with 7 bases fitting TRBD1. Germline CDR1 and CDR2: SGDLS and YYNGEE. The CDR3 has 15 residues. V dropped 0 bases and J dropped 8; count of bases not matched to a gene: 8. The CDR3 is CASSVGDRVYYEQFF. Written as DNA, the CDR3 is TGTGCCAGCAGCGTAGGCGACAGGGTGTACTATGAGCAGTTCTTC.

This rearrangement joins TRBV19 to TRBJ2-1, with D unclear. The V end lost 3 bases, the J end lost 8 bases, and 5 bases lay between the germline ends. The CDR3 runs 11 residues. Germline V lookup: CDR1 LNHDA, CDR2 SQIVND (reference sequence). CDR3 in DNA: TGTGCCAGTAGTATGCTCGATGAGCAGTTCTTC. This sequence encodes CASSMLDEQFF.

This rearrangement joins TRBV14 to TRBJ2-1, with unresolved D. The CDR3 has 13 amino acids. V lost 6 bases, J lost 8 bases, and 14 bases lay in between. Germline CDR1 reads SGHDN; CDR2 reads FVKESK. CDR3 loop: CASSRIRFDEQFF. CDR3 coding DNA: TGTGCCAGCAGTCGGATTAGATTTGATGAGCAGTTCTTC.

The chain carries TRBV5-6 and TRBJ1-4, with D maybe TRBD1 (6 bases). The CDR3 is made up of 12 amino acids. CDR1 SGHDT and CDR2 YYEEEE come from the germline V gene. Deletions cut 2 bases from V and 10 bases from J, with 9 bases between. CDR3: CASSLRGGKLFF. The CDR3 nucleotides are TGTGCCAGCAGCTTAAGGGGGGGAAAACTGTTTTTT.

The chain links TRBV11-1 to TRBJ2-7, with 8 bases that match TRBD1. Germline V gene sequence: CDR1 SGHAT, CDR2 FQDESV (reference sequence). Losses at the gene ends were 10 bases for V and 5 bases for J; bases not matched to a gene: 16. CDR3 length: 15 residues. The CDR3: CATGTGDLGAHEQYF. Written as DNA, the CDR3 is TGTGCCACAGGGACAGGTGATTTGGGGGCCCACGAGCAGTACTTC.

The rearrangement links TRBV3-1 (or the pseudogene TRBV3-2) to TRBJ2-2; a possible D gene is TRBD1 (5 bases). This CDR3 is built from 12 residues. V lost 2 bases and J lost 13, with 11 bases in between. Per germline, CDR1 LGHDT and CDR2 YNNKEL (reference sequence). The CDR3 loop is CASSQRVTGLFF. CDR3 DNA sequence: TGTGCCAGCAGCCAAAGAGTTACAGGGCTGTTTTTT.

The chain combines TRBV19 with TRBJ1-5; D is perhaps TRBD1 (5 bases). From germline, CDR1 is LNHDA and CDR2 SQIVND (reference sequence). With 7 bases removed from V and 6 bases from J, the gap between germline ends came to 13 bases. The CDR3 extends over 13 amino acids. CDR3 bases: TGTGCCAGTAACCAGGGAAGTAGTCAGCCCCAGCATTTT. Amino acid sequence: CASNQGSSQPQHF.

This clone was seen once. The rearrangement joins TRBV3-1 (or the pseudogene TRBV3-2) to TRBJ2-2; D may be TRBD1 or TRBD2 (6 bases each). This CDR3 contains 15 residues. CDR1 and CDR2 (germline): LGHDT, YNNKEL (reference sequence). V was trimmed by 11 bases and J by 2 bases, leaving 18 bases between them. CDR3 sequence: CAARGGTRNTGELFF. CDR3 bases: TGTGCCGCTAGAGGCGGGACAAGAAACACCGGGGAGCTGTTTTTT.

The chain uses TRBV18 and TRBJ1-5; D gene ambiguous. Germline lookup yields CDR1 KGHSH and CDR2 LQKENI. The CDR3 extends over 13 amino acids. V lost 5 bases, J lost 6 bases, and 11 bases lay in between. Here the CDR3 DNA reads TGTGCCAGCTCAGTGACCCAAAGTCAGCCCCAGCATTTT. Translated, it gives CASSVTQSQPQHF.

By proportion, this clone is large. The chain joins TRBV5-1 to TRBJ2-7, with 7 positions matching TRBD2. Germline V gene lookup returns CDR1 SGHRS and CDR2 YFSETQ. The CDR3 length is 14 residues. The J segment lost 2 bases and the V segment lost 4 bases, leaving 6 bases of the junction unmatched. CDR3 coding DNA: TGCGCCAGCAGCCTAGCGGTTAGGACCTACGAGCAGTACTTC. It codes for CASSLAVRTYEQYF.

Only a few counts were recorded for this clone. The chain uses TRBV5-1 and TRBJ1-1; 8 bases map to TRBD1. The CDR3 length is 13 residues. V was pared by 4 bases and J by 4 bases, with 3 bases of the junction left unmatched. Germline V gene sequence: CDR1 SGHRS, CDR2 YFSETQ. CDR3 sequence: CASSVTGGTEAFF. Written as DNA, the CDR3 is TGCGCCAGCAGCGTAACAGGGGGCACTGAAGCTTTCTTT.

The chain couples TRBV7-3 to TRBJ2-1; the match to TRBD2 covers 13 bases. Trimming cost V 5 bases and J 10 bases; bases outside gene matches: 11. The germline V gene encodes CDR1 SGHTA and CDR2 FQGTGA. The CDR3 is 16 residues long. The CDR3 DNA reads TGTGCCAGCAGCCCGAGGACTAGCGGGAGAGGAGGGGAGCAGTTCTTC. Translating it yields CASSPRTSGRGGEQFF.

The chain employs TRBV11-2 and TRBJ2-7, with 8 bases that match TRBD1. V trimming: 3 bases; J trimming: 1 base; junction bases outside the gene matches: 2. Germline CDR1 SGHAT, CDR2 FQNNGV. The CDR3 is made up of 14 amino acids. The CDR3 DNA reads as TGTGCCAGCAGCTTGGACAGGGATTCCTACGAGCAGTACTTC. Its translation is CASSLDRDSYEQYF.

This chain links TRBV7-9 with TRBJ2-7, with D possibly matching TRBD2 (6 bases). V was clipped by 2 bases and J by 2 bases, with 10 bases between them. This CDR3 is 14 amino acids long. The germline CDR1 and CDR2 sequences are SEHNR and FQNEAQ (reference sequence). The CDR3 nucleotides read TGTGCCAGCAGCTTAAGTGGGAGGACCTACGAGCAGTACTTC. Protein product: CASSLSGRTYEQYF.

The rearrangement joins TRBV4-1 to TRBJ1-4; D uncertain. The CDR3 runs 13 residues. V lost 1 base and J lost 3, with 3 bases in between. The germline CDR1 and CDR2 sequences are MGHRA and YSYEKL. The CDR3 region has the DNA TGCGCCAGCAGCCAAGTGGCTAATGAAAAACTGTTTTTT. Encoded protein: CASSQVANEKLFF.